This TCR beta chain was captured by sequencing in a study of OX40 agonist ivuxolimab in advanced cancers. The CDR3 length is 14 residues. V was pared by 2 bases and J by 8 bases, with 12 bases between. Per the germline V gene, CDR1 is SNHLY and CDR2 is FYNNEI. Clones were sequenced by immunoSEQ multiplex PCR, and TCRdb holds only the in-frame ones, with some missing. The data show roughly 19,000 clones, under 95% seen once. The starting material was CD4+ or CD8+ T cells sorted from blood, obtained in a trial of the OX40 agonist ivuxolimab. This sequence originates from an adult with an advanced solid tumor such as melanoma, head and neck, liver or kidney cancer. The V and J genes are TRBV2 and TRBJ1-4; weak D call: TRBD1 (5 bases). Written as DNA, the CDR3 is TGTGCCAGCAGTGAAATGGGGCCCCAAGAAAAACTGTTTTTT. As protein: CASSEMGPQEKLFF.